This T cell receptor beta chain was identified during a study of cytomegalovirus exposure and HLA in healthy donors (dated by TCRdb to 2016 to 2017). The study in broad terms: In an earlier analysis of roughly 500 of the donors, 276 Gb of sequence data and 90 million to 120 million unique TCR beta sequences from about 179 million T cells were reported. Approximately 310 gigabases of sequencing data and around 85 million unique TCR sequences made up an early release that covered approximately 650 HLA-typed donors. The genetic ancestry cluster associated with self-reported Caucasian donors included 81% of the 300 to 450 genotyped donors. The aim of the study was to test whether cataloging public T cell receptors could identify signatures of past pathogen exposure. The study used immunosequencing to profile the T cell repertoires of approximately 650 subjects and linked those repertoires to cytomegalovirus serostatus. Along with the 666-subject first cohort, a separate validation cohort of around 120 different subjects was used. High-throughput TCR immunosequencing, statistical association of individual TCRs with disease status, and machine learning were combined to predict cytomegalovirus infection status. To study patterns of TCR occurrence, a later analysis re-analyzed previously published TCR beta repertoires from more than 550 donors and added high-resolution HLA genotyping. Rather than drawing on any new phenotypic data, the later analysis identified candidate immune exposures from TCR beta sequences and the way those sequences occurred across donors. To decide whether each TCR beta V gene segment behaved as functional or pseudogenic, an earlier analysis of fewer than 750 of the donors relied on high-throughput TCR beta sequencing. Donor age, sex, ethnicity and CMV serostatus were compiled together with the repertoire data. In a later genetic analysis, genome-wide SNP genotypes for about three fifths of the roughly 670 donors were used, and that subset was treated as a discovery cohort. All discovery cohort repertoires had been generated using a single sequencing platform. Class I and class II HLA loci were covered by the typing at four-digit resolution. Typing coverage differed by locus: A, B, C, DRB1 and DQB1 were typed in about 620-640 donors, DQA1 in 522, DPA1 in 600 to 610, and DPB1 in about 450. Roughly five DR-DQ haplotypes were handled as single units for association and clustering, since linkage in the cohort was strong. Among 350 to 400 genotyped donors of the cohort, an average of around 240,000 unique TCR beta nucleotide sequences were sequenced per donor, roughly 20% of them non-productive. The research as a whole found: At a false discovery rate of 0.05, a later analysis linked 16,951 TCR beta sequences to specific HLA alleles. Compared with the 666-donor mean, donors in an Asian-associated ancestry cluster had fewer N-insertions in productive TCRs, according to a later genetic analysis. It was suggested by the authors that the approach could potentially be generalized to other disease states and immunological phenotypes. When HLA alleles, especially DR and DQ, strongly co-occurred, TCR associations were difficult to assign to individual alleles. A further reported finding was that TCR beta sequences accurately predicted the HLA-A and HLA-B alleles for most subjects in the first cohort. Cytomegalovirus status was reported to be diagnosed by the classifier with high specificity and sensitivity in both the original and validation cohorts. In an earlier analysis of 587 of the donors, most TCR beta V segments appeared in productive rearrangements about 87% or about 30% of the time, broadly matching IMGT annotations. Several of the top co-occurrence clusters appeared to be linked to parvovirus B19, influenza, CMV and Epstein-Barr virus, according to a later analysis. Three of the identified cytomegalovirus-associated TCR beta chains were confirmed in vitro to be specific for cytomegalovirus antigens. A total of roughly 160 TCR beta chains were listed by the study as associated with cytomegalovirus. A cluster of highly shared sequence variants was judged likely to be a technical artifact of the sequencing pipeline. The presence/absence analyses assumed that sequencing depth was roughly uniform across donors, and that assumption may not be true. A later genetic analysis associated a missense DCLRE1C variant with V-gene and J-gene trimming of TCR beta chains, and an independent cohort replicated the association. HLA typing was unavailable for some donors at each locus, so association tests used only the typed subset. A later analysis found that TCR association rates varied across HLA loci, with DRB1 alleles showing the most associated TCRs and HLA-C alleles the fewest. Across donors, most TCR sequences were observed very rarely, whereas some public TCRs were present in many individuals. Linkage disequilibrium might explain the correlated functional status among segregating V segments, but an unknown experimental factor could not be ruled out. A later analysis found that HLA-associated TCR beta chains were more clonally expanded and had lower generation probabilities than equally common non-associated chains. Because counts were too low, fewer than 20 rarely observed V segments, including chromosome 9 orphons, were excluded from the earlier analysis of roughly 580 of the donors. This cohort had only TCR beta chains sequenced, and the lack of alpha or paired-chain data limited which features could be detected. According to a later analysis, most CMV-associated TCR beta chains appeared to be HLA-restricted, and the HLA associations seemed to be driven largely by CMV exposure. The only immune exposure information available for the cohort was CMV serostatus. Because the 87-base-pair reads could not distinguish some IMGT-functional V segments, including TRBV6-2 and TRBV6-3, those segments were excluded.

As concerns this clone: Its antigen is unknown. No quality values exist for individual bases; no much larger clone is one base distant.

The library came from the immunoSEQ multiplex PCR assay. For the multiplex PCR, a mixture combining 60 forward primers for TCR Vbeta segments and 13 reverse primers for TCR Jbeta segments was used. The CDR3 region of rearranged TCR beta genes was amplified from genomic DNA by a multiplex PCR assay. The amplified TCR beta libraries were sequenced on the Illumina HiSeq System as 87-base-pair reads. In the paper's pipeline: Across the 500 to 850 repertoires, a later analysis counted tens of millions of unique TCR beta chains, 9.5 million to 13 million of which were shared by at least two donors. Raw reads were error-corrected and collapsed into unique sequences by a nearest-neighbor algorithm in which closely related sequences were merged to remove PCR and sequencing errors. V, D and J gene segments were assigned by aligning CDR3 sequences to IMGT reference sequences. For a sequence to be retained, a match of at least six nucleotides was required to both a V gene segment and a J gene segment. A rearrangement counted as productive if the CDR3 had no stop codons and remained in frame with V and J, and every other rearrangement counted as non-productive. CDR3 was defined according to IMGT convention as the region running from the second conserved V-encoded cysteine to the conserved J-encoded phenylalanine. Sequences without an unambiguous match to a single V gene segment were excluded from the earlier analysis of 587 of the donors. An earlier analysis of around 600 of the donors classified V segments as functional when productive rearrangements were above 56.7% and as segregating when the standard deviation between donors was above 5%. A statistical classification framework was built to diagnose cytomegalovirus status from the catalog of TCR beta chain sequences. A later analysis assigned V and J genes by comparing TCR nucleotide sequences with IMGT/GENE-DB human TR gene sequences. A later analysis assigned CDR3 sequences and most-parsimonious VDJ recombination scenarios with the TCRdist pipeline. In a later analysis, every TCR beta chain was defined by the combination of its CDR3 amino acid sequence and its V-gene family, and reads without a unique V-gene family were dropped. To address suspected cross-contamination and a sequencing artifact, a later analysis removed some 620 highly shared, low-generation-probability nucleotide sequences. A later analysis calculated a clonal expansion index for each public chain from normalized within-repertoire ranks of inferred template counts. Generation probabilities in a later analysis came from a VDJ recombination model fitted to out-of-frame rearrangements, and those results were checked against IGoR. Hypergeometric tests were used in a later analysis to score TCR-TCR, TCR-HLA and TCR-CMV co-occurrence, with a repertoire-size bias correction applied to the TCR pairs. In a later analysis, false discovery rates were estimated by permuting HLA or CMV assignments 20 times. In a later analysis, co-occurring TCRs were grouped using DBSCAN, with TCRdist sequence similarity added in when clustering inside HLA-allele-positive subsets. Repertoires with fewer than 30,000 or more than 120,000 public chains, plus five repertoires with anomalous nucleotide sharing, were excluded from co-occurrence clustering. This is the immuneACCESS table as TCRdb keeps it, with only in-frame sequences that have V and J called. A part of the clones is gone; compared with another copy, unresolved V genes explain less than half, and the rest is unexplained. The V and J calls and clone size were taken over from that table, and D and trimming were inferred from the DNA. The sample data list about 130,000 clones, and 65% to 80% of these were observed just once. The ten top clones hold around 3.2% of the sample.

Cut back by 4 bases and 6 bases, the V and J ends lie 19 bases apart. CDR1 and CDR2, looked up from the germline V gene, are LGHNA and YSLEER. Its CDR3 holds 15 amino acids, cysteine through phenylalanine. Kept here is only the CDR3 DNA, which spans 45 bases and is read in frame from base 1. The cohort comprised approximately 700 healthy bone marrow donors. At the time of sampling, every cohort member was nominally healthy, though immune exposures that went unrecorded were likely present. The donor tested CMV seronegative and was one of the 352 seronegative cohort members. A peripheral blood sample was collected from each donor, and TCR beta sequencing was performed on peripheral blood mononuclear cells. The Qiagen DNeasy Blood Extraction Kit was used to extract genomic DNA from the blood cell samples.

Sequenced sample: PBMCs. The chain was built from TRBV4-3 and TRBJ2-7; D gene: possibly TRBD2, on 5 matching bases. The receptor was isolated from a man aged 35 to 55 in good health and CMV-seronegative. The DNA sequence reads TGCGCCAGCAGCCCCGAGTATTCGGGGTGGGTCGAGCAGTACTTC. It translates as CASSPEYSGWVEQYF.